Sequencing of this T cell receptor beta chain was carried out in a study of T cell repertoires in ileal Crohn's disease. Time point denoted: neoterminal ileum biopsy at postoperative endoscopy, about 6 months after surgery. Remarks on this clone: Its antigen remains unknown.

Study findings and constraints: Compared with non-smokers, active smokers at surgery showed more clonal expansions. Within the first postoperative year, endoscopy came at median approximately 6.6 months. Mucosal expansions were suggested to be mainly CD8 T cells.

Germline V gives CDR1 MNHNY, CDR2 SVGAGI (reference sequence). V was clipped by 0 bases and J by 5 bases, with 16 bases between them. There are 16 residues in the CDR3. Each sample's TCRB immunosequencing used around 510 nanograms of biopsy DNA. Profiling relied on immunoSEQ multiplex PCR, and the TCRdb table lists in-frame clones only, not all of them. The sample contains about 62,000 clones, roughly nine tenths of which appear only once. This rearrangement joins TRBV6-6 to TRBJ1-1; D is undetermined. The sequenced sample consisted of ileal tissue. The clonotype originates from an adult with Crohn's disease. This chain's CDR3 is CASSYSALPDGTEAFF. The CDR3 nucleotides read TGTGCCAGCAGTTACTCCGCCCTCCCAGACGGGACTGAAGCTTTCTTT.